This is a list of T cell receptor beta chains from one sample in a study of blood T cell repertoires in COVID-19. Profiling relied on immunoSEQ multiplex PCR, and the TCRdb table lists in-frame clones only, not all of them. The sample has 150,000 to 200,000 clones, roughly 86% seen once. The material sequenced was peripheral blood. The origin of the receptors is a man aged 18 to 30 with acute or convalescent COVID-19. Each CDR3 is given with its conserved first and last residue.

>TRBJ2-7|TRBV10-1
CASSDSYEQYF
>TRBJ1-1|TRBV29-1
CSYRGSGTEAFF
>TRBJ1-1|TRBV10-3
CAIRLVPGQGANTEAFF
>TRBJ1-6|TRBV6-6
CASRDRDNSPLHF
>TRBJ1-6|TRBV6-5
CASSYRDNSRSPLHF
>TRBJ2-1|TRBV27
CASTLSSYNEQFF
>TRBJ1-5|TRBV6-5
CASRPQGQGSQPQHF
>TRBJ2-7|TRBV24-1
CATSDLVPPGEQYF
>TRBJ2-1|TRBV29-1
CSVVRLAGGDNEQFF
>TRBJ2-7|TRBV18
CASSPPVFRGIYEQYF
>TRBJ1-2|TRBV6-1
CASSEGGGVGGYTF
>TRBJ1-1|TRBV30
CAWSEGMNTEAFF
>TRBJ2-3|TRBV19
CASSTRTSPTDTQYF
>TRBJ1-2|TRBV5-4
CASSTVLDRGGGYGYTF
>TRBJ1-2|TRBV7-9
CASSHRESGGYTF
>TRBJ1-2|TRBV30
CAWSVGPYGYTF
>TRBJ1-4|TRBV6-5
CASSSNPGVGEEKLFF
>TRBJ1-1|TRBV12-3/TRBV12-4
CASSSVGAEAFF
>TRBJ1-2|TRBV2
CASSEDTTNYGYTF
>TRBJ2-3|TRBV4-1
CASSLGLAGGTDTQYF
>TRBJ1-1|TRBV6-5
CASRATGTLNTEAFF
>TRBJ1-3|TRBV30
CAWSVGTGSGNTIYF
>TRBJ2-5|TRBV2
CASSQLSETQYF
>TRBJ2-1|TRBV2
CASSVSGGATNEQFF
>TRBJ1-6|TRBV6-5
CASSYSRTGDSPLHF
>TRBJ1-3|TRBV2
CASSGWGQGSSGNTIYF